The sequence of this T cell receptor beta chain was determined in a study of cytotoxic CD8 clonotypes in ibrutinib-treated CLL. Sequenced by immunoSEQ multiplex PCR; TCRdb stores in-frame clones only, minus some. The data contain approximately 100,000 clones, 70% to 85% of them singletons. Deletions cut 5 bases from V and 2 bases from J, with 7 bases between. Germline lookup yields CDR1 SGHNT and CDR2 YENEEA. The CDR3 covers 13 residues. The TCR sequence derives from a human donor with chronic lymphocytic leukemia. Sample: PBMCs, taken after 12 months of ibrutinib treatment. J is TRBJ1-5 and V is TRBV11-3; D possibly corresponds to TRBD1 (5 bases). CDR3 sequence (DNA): TGTGCCAGCAGCCGGGGCGGCAATCAGCCCCAGCATTTT. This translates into CASSRGGNQPQHF.